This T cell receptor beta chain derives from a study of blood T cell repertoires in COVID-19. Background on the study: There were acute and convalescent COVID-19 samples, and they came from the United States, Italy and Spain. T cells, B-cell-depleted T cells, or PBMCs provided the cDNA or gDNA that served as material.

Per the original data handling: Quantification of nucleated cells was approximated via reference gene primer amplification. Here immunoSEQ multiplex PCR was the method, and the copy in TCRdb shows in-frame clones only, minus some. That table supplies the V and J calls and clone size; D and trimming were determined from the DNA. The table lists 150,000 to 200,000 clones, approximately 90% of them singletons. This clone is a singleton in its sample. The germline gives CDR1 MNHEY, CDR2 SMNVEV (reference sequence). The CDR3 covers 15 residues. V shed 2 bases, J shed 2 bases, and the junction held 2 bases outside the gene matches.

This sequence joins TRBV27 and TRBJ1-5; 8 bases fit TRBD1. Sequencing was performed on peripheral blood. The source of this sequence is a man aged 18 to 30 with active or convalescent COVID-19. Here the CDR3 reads CASSLTGQGNQPQHF. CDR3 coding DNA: TGTGCCAGCAGTTTAACGGGACAGGGCAATCAGCCCCAGCATTTT.